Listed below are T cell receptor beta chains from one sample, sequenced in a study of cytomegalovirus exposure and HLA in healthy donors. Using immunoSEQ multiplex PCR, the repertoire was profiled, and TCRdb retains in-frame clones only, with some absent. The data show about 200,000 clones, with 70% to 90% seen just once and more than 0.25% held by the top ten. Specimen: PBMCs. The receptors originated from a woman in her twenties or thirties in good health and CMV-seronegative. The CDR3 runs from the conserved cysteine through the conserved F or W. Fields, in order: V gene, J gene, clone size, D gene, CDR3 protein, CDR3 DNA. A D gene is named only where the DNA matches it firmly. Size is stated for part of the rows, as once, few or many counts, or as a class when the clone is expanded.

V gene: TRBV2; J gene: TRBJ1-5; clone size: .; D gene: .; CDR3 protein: CASSPDNQPQHF; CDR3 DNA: TGTGCCAGCAGTCCAGATAATCAGCCCCAGCATTTT
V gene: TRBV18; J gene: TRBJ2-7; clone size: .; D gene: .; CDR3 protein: CASSPLGQRNTYEQYF; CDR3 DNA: TGTGCCAGCTCACCTCTCGGACAGAGAAACACCTACGAGCAGTACTTC
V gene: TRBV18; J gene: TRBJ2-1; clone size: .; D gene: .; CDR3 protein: CASSPIEAGYRYNEQFF; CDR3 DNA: TGTGCCAGCTCACCAATAGAGGCGGGATATCGCTACAATGAGCAGTTCTTC
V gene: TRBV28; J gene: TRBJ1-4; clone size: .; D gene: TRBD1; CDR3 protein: CASNQPKQGAGEKLFF; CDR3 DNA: TGTGCCAGCAATCAACCGAAACAGGGGGCTGGGGAAAAACTGTTTTTT
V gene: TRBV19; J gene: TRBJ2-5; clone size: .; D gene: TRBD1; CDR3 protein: CASKDRAMGTQYF; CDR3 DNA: TGTGCCAGTAAAGACAGGGCGATGGGGACCCAGTACTTC
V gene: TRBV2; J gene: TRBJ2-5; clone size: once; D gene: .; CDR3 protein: CASRGAWETQYF; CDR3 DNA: TGTGCCAGCAGGGGGGCCTGGGAGACCCAGTACTTC
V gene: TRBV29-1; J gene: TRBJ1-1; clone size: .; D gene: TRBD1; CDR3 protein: CSVQQGGGTEAFF; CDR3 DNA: TGCAGCGTCCAACAGGGGGGTGGTACTGAAGCTTTCTTT
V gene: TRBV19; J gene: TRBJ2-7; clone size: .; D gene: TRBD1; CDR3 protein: CASSLQGQGGNEQYF; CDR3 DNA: TGTGCCAGTAGCTTACAGGGACAGGGAGGGAACGAGCAGTACTTC
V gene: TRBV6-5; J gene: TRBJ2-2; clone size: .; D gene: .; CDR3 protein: CASSYQLLANTGELFF; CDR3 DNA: TGTGCCAGCAGTTACCAATTACTAGCGAACACCGGGGAGCTGTTTTTT
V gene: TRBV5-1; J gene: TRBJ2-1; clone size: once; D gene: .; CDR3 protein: CASSLGLRERRGNEQFF; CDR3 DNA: TGCGCCAGCAGCTTGGGCCTGAGGGAGCGCCGAGGGAATGAGCAGTTCTTC
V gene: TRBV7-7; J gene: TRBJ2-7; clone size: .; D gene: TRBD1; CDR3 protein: CASSQDRDNEQYF; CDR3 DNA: TGTGCTAGCAGCCAAGACAGGGACAACGAGCAGTACTTC
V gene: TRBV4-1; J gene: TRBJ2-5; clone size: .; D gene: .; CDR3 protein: CASSPHGVVETQYF; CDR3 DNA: TGCGCCAGCAGCCCCCACGGGGTGGTGGAGACCCAGTACTTC
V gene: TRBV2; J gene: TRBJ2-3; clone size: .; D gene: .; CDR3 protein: CASSRGSADTQYF; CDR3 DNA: TGTGCCAGCTCTCGGGGAAGTGCAGATACGCAGTATTTT
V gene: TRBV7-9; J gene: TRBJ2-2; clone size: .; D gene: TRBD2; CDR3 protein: CASSPGTRGMSGELFF; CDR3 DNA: TGTGCCAGCAGCCCCGGGACTAGGGGGATGAGCGGGGAGCTGTTTTTT
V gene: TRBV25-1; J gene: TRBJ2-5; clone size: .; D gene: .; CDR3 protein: CASSGETQYF; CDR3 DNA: TGTGCCAGCAGCGGAGAGACCCAGTACTTC
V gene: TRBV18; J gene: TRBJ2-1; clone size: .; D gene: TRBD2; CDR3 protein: CASSPPAGGNEQFF; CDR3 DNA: TGTGCCAGCTCACCACCGGCGGGAGGCAATGAGCAGTTCTTC
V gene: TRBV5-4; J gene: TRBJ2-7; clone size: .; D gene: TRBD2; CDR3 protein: CASSPGLAGEQYF; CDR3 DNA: TGTGCCAGCAGCCCGGGACTAGCTGGCGAGCAGTACTTC
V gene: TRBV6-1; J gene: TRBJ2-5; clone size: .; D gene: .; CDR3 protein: CASSEEPTQYF; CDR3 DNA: TGTGCCAGCAGCGAGGAACCGACCCAGTACTTC